This is a list of T cell receptor beta chains from one sample in a study of OX40 agonist ivuxolimab in advanced cancers. Repertoires were generated with immunoSEQ multiplex PCR, while TCRdb's copy carries only in-frame clones and drops some. The sample consists of more than 65,000 clones, 85% of them appearing once. The source material was CD4+ or CD8+ T cells sorted from blood, sampled in a trial of the OX40 agonist ivuxolimab. These receptor sequences come from an adult with an advanced solid tumor such as melanoma, head and neck, liver or kidney cancer. Each CDR3 is given with its conserved first and last residue. The order of the fields is clone size, D gene, V gene, J gene, CDR3 protein, CDR3 DNA. A D gene is named only where the DNA matches it firmly. A row's size may be missing; if present it is once, few, many or a size class.

clone size: -; D gene: TRBD2; V gene: TRBV19; J gene: TRBJ2-7; CDR3 protein: CASSATSGSDEQYF; CDR3 DNA: TGTGCCAGTAGTGCAACTAGCGGGAGCGACGAGCAGTACTTC
clone size: -; D gene: -; V gene: TRBV28; J gene: TRBJ2-7; CDR3 protein: CASSFQDIYYEQYF; CDR3 DNA: TGTGCCAGCAGTTTCCAGGACATCTACTACGAGCAGTACTTC
clone size: -; D gene: TRBD2; V gene: TRBV5-1; J gene: TRBJ2-1; CDR3 protein: CASSSLAGGSNEQFF; CDR3 DNA: TGCGCCAGCAGCTCGCTAGCGGGAGGGAGCAATGAGCAGTTCTTC
clone size: -; D gene: -; V gene: TRBV30; J gene: TRBJ2-4; CDR3 protein: CAWSLGNIQYF; CDR3 DNA: TGTGCCTGGAGTTTGGGGAACATTCAGTACTTC
clone size: -; D gene: -; V gene: TRBV6-1; J gene: TRBJ2-7; CDR3 protein: CASKRRNEQYF; CDR3 DNA: TGTGCCTCAAAAAGGCGCAACGAGCAGTACTTC
clone size: -; D gene: TRBD1; V gene: TRBV18; J gene: TRBJ1-5; CDR3 protein: CASSASGQGIVNQPQHF; CDR3 DNA: TGTGCCAGCTCCGCTTCGGGACAGGGGATCGTCAATCAGCCCCAGCATTTT
clone size: -; D gene: TRBD1; V gene: TRBV19; J gene: TRBJ1-2; CDR3 protein: CASTLGQANYGYTF; CDR3 DNA: TGTGCCAGTACCTTGGGACAGGCGAACTATGGCTACACCTTC
clone size: -; D gene: TRBD2; V gene: TRBV14; J gene: TRBJ2-2; CDR3 protein: CASSRSGRAKGELFF; CDR3 DNA: TGTGCCAGCAGCCGAAGCGGGAGGGCCAAAGGGGAGCTGTTTTTT
clone size: -; D gene: -; V gene: TRBV6-5; J gene: TRBJ2-1; CDR3 protein: CASKDSGYNEQFF; CDR3 DNA: TGTGCCAGCAAGGACAGTGGATACAATGAGCAGTTCTTC
clone size: few; D gene: -; V gene: TRBV7-9; J gene: TRBJ1-2; CDR3 protein: CASSLNTVYGYTF; CDR3 DNA: TGTGCCAGCAGCTTAAATACAGTCTATGGCTACACCTTC
clone size: -; D gene: TRBD2; V gene: TRBV11-1; J gene: TRBJ2-1; CDR3 protein: CASSFGLADNEQFF; CDR3 DNA: TGTGCCAGCAGTTTTGGACTAGCAGATAATGAGCAGTTCTTC
clone size: -; D gene: -; V gene: TRBV5-4; J gene: TRBJ1-2; CDR3 protein: CASSLDTFYGYTF; CDR3 DNA: TGTGCCAGCAGCTTGGACACATTCTATGGCTACACCTTC
clone size: once; D gene: TRBD1; V gene: TRBV5-6; J gene: TRBJ1-1; CDR3 protein: CASSSLDRARGTEAFF; CDR3 DNA: TGTGCCAGCAGCTCACTGGACAGGGCAAGGGGCACTGAAGCTTTCTTT
clone size: -; D gene: -; V gene: TRBV11-2; J gene: TRBJ2-6; CDR3 protein: CASSLPAGSSGANVLTF; CDR3 DNA: TGTGCCAGCAGCTTACCGGCAGGAAGTTCTGGGGCCAACGTCCTGACTTTC
clone size: -; D gene: -; V gene: TRBV5-1; J gene: TRBJ2-7; CDR3 protein: CASSLAGEAYEQYF; CDR3 DNA: TGCGCCAGCAGCTTGGCGGGAGAAGCCTACGAGCAGTACTTC
clone size: -; D gene: -; V gene: TRBV19; J gene: TRBJ1-2; CDR3 protein: CASRPRSGTVYGYTF; CDR3 DNA: TGTGCCAGTAGACCTAGGTCAGGGACGGTCTATGGCTACACCTTC
clone size: -; D gene: TRBD1; V gene: TRBV28; J gene: TRBJ2-5; CDR3 protein: CASSFGDRGGETQYF; CDR3 DNA: TGTGCCAGCAGTTTTGGGGACAGGGGGGGAGAGACCCAGTACTTC
clone size: once; D gene: TRBD1; V gene: TRBV11-3; J gene: TRBJ2-5; CDR3 protein: CASSQGQGVEETQYF; CDR3 DNA: TGTGCCAGCAGCCAGGGACAGGGTGTGGAAGAGACCCAGTACTTC
clone size: -; D gene: -; V gene: TRBV5-6; J gene: TRBJ1-4; CDR3 protein: CASSLVATNEKLFF; CDR3 DNA: TGTGCCAGCAGCTTAGTTGCAACTAATGAAAAACTGTTTTTT
clone size: -; D gene: TRBD1; V gene: TRBV19; J gene: TRBJ1-1; CDR3 protein: CASSRTGPNTEAFF; CDR3 DNA: TGTGCCAGTAGTCGGACAGGGCCGAACACTGAAGCTTTCTTT
clone size: -; D gene: -; V gene: TRBV6-1; J gene: TRBJ2-3; CDR3 protein: CATRGSGSSTDTQYF; CDR3 DNA: TGTGCCACCAGGGGTTCGGGATCTAGCACAGATACGCAGTATTTT
clone size: -; D gene: TRBD2; V gene: TRBV10-3; J gene: TRBJ2-3; CDR3 protein: CAISVSGGGDTQYF; CDR3 DNA: TGTGCCATCAGTGTAAGCGGCGGGGGTGATACGCAGTATTTT
clone size: -; D gene: -; V gene: TRBV5-4; J gene: TRBJ2-6; CDR3 protein: CASSSQGSGANVLTF; CDR3 DNA: TGTGCCAGCAGCTCACAGGGCTCTGGGGCCAACGTCCTGACTTTC
clone size: -; D gene: -; V gene: TRBV2; J gene: TRBJ1-2; CDR3 protein: CASIPGTGGWNTF; CDR3 DNA: TGTGCCAGCATTCCAGGGACGGGAGGATGGAACACCTTC
clone size: -; D gene: TRBD2; V gene: TRBV29-1; J gene: TRBJ2-7; CDR3 protein: CTELWDYSSYEQYF; CDR3 DNA: TGCACCGAATTATGGGACTACTCCTCCTACGAGCAGTACTTC
clone size: -; D gene: -; V gene: TRBV28; J gene: TRBJ2-7; CDR3 protein: CASSLGTYEQYF; CDR3 DNA: TGTGCCAGCAGCCTCGGGACCTACGAGCAGTACTTC